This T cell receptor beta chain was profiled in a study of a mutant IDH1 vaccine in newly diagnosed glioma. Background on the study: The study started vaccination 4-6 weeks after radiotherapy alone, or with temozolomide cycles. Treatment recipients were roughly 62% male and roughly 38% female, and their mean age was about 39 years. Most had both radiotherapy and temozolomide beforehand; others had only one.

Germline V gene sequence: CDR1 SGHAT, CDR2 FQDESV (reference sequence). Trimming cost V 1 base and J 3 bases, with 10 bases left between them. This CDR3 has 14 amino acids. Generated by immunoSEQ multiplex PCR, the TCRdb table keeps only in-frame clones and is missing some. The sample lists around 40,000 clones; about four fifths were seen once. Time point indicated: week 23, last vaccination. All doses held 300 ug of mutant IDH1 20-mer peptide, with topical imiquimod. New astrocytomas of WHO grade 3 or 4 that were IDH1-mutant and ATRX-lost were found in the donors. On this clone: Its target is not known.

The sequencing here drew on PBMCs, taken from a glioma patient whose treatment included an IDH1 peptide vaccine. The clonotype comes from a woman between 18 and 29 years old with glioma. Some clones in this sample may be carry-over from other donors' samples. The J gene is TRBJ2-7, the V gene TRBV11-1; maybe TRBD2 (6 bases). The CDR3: CASSLGRVGYEQYF. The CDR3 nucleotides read TGTGCCAGCAGCTTAGGGAGGGTTGGCTACGAGCAGTACTTC. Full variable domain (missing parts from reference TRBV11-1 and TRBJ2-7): EAEVAQSPRYKITEKSQAVAFWCDPISGHATLYWYRQILGQGPELLVQFQDESVVDDSQLPKDRFSAERLKGVDSTLKIQPAELGDSAMYLCASSLGRVGYEQYFGPGTRLTVT.